This TCR beta chain is from a study of cytomegalovirus exposure and HLA in healthy donors. Study outcomes and limitations: There were 150 to 200 TCR beta chains listed as cytomegalovirus-associated. Excluded: some indistinguishable V segments such as TRBV6-2 and TRBV6-3. An analysis done earlier found most TCR beta V segments productive about 87% or about 30% of the time.

Primers for the PCR totalled 60 Vbeta and 13 Jbeta. Repertoires were generated with immunoSEQ multiplex PCR, while TCRdb's copy carries only in-frame clones and drops some. The table lists about 140,000 clones, about 76% of them singletons. Of note for this clone: Antigen specificity is unknown.

V was clipped by 4 bases and J by 5 bases; unmatched bases: 9. The CDR3 covers 14 residues. Germline-derived CDR1 and CDR2 are SQVTM and ANQGSEA. The sequenced sample consisted of PBMCs. V is TRBV29-1 and J is TRBJ2-5, with 8 positions matching TRBD1. The receptor was isolated from a female donor in good health and CMV-seronegative. The DNA of the CDR3 is TGCAGCGTTGGACAGGGGAAGTTCGGGGAGACCCAGTACTTC. This encodes CSVGQGKFGETQYF.